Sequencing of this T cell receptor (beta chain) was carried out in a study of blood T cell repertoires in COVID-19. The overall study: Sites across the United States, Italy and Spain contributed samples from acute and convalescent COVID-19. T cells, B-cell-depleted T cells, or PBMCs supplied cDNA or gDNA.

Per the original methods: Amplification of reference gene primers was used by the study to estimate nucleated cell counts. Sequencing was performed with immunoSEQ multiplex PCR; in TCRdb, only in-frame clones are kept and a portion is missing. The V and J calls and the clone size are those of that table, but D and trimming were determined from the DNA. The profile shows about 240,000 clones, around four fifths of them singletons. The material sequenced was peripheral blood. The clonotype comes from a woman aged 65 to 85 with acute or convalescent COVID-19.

This chain's CDR3 is CASSRQGAAYEQYF. Here the CDR3 DNA reads TGTGCCAGCAGCCGACAGGGGGCGGCCTACGAGCAGTACTTC. The genes are TRBV2 and TRBJ2-7, with 10 bases aligning to TRBD1. CDR3 length: 14 amino acids. J gave up 2 bases and V 6 bases, and 4 bases lay outside the gene matches. Germline values: CDR1 SNHLY, CDR2 FYNNEI.